The 15 T cell receptor beta chains reported below all come from one sample, sequenced in a study of blood T cell repertoires in COVID-19. Some clones are missing from TCRdb's copy, which holds only in-frame ones; the method was immunoSEQ multiplex PCR. The repertoire holds almost 250,000 clones, with 86% as singletons. The sequenced sample consisted of peripheral blood. These receptors all stem from a woman in her fifties or sixties who had recovered from COVID-19.

On this clone itself: At one of its ends the junction is not consistent with the germline gene, which may arise from a read error. This chain links TRBV7-7 with TRBJ2-1; D is unresolved. The CDR3 runs 15 residues. The germline V gene has CDR1 SSHAT and CDR2 FNYEAQ (reference sequence). This CDR3 is CASSRSLSSYNEQFF. For the CDR3, the DNA is TGTGCTAGCAGCCGAAGCCTGAGCTCCTACAATGAGCAGTTCTTC. The whole variable domain, remainder taken from reference TRBV7-7 and TRBJ2-1, is GAGVSQSPRYKVTKRGQDVTLRCDPISSHATLYWYQQALGQGPEFLTYFNYEAQPDKSGLPSDRFSAERPEGSISTLTIQRTEQRDSAMYRCASSRSLSSYNEQFFGPGTRLTVL.

This clone turned up a few times. The rearrangement links TRBV5-4 to TRBJ2-5; D is undetermined. This CDR3 is 13 amino acids long. Per the germline V gene, CDR1 is SGHNT and CDR2 is YYREEE (reference sequence). Trimming removed 2 bases at V and 3 bases at J, with 8 bases between. The chain's CDR3 is CASSLGGEETQYF. The CDR3 DNA reads as TGTGCCAGCAGCTTAGGCGGAGAAGAGACCCAGTACTTC.

The chain is built from TRBV28 and TRBJ1-2; a weak D match, TRBD1 (5 bases). V shed 6 bases and J shed 0 bases, with 20 bases lying between them. The CDR3 is 17 residues long. Germline CDR1 is MDHEN and CDR2 is SYDVKM. The DNA for the CDR3 is TGTGCCAGCAGCCCCCGCCGGGGGGAGACAGCTAACTATGGCTACACCTTC. Encoded protein: CASSPRRGETANYGYTF.

The chain links TRBV27 to TRBJ2-7; no firm D call. The CDR3 length is 12 residues. The V gene lost 3 bases and the J gene lost 6 bases, with 9 bases spanning the gap. CDR1 is MNHEY, CDR2 SMNVEV, per germline (reference sequence). The CDR3 DNA is TGTGCCAGCAGTTTCAACGCGCGCGAGCAGTACTTC. This sequence encodes CASSFNAREQYF.

Of note for this clone: This specimen includes other DNA sequences encoding the same CDR3. V and J are TRBV19 and TRBJ2-2; D is ambiguous. This CDR3 contains 13 residues. V was cut by 3 bases and J by 1 base, with 3 bases left in between. Germline V gene sequence: CDR1 LNHDA, CDR2 SQIVND (reference sequence). In DNA form, the CDR3 reads TGTGCCAGTAGTATCCTGAACACCGGGGAGCTGTTTTTT. It is translated as CASSILNTGELFF.

The chain couples TRBV6-2 or TRBV6-3 to TRBJ2-3; tentatively, D is TRBD1 (5 bases). V gave up 2 bases and J gave up 1 base, with 13 bases separating them. Germline CDR1 and CDR2: MNHEY and SVGEGT. The CDR3 runs to 16 residues. The CDR3 region has the DNA TGTGCCAGCAGTTACATAGGGGTGTGGGGCACAGATACGCAGTATTTT. Its protein product is CASSYIGVWGTDTQYF.

The chain combines TRBV18 with TRBJ1-4, with D maybe TRBD1 (6 bases). CDR1 is KGHSH and CDR2 is LQKENI in the germline V gene. There are 15 residues in the CDR3. Deletions cut 3 bases from V and 4 bases from J, with 12 bases between. DNA for the CDR3: TGTGCCAGCTCACCCAACCAGGGGTTTAATGAAAAACTGTTTTTT. This encodes CASSPNQGFNEKLFF.

The chain links TRBV7-3 to TRBJ2-3; D might be TRBD1 (6 bases). Trimming pared 4 bases from V and 7 bases from J, leaving 12 bases between. Germline V gene sequence: CDR1 SGHTA, CDR2 FQGTGA. The CDR3 is made up of 13 amino acids. The CDR3 here is CASSSTTGNTQYF. The CDR3 DNA is TGTGCCAGCAGCTCAACCACAGGGAATACGCAGTATTTT.

V usage is TRBV29-1 and J usage is TRBJ1-1; 7 bases fit TRBD1. Germline CDR1 reads SQVTM; CDR2 reads ANQGSEA. V trimming: 6 bases; J trimming: 8 bases; junction bases outside the gene matches: 15. The CDR3 spans 14 residues. CDR3 sequence reads: CSVASLGTVIEAFF. The CDR3 region has the DNA TGCAGCGTCGCTTCGCTCGGGACAGTCATCGAAGCTTTCTTT.

The CDR3 DNA sequence: TGTGCCAGCAGCTTTCTGTTTGAGACCCAGTACTTC. It yields the protein CASSFLFETQYF. The rearrangement links TRBV11-2 to TRBJ2-5; D is ambiguous. The CDR3 contains 12 residues. Per the germline V gene, CDR1 is SGHAT and CDR2 is FQNNGV. Deletions cut 3 bases from V and 5 bases from J, with 7 bases between.

The rearrangement joins TRBV7-9 to TRBJ1-1; unclear D gene. The V end was cut by 4 bases, the J end by 1 base, with 7 bases between. The germline gives CDR1 SEHNR, CDR2 FQNEAQ (reference sequence). The CDR3 totals 13 residues. CDR3 nucleotides: TGTGCCAGCAGCTCAAACACGAACACTGAAGCTTTCTTT. Encoded protein: CASSSNTNTEAFF.

V gene TRBV11-2 combines with J gene TRBJ1-6; weak D call: TRBD1 (6 bases). The CDR3 runs to 16 residues. V was shortened by 1 base and J by 6 bases, with 13 bases between the two germline ends. Germline V lookup: CDR1 SGHAT, CDR2 FQNNGV. This chain's CDR3 is CASSLVRGQGNSPLHF. As DNA, the CDR3 is TGTGCCAGCAGCTTAGTGCGGGGGCAGGGTAATTCACCCCTCCACTTT.

The genes are TRBV4-2 and TRBJ2-7; D perhaps matches TRBD1 (5 bases). The CDR3 consists of 14 residues. V lost 3 bases and J lost 4, with 13 bases in between. CDR1 LGHNA and CDR2 YNFKEQ come from the germline V gene. This CDR3 is CASSQRDSRYEQYF. DNA of the CDR3: TGTGCCAGCAGCCAGAGAGACAGTAGATACGAGCAGTACTTC.

This rearrangement joins TRBV5-1 to TRBJ1-6; weak D call: TRBD1 (6 bases). Germline V gene lookup returns CDR1 SGHRS and CDR2 YFSETQ. V lost 0 bases, J lost 10 bases, and 14 bases lay in between. The CDR3 consists of 15 residues. The CDR3 reads CASSLGLGGPSPLHF. The CDR3 DNA follows: TGCGCCAGCAGCTTGGGTTTAGGGGGACCCTCACCCCTCCACTTT.

The chain joins TRBV11-3 to TRBJ1-1; no clear D gene. V was clipped by 1 base and J by 1 base, with 13 bases between them. Germline V gives CDR1 SGHNT, CDR2 YENEEA. CDR3 length: 16 residues. The CDR3, as DNA: TGTGCCAGCAGCTTAGTGAGGGAAGAAAGGAACACTGAAGCTTTCTTT. Translating it yields CASSLVREERNTEAFF.